These 10 T cell receptor beta chains originate from one sample sequenced in a study of blood T cell repertoires in COVID-19. The method was immunoSEQ multiplex PCR; TCRdb's version includes in-frame clones alone and lacks a portion of them. This table holds 300,000 to 350,000 clones, approximately 88% found once. Source material: PBMCs or T cells enriched from blood (not recorded which). The receptor set was obtained from a man aged 25 to 45 who had recovered from COVID-19.

Regarding this clone: Additional DNA sequences in this sample encode the identical CDR3. The J gene is TRBJ2-1, the V gene TRBV12-3 or TRBV12-4; D uncertain. The CDR3 consists of 13 residues. The V end was cut by 1 base, the J end by 4 bases, with 5 bases between. CDR3 loop: CASSLGTYNEQFF. The CDR3 bases are TGTGCCAGCAGTTTAGGTACTTACAATGAGCAGTTCTTC.

The rearrangement joins TRBV4-2 to TRBJ2-5, with 8 nucleotides matching TRBD2. Germline V gene sequence: CDR1 LGHNA, CDR2 YNFKEQ. The ends lost 0 bases at V and 0 bases at J; junction bases unmatched: 6. CDR3 length equals 17 residues. CDR3 sequence (DNA): TGTGCCAGCAGCCAAGACCCCCGGCGGGGGGACCAAGAGACCCAGTACTTC. Its protein product is CASSQDPRRGDQETQYF.

The V call is TRBV18, the J call TRBJ1-1, with a tentative D call TRBD1 (6 bases). Trimming took off 2 bases at V and 2 bases at J, with 15 bases between the two ends. This CDR3 contains 16 residues. CDR1 is KGHSH, CDR2 LQKENI, per germline. The CDR3 region is CASSPRGQNRNTEAFF. DNA for the CDR3: TGTGCCAGCTCACCAAGGGGACAAAACCGTAACACTGAAGCTTTCTTT.

This rearrangement joins TRBV6-5 to TRBJ1-5; 9 positions agree with TRBD1. The CDR3 totals 14 residues. Trimming took 6 bases from V and 10 from J; bases not matched to a gene: 10. The germline V gene encodes CDR1 MNHEY and CDR2 SVGAGI. The CDR3 bases are TGTGCCAGCAGAGCGGAGGGACAGGGACGCCCCCAGCATTTT. It is translated as CASRAEGQGRPQHF.

The chain recombines TRBV4-2 with TRBJ2-7, with D perhaps TRBD2 (6 bases). CDR3 length: 12 amino acids. Germline CDR1 LGHNA, CDR2 YNFKEQ. V lost 1 base and J lost 5, with 6 bases in between. CDR3 loop: CASSQGTNEQYF. DNA of the CDR3: TGTGCCAGCAGCCAAGGGACTAACGAGCAGTACTTC.

The CDR3 spells CASSLDLGRPEQFF. The CDR3 bases are TGTGCCAGCAGCTTGGACTTAGGACGTCCTGAGCAGTTCTTC. V is TRBV11-3 and J is TRBJ2-1; TRBD2 is a possible D gene (5 bases). V was shortened by 3 bases and J by 9 bases, with 15 bases between the two germline ends. The CDR3 extends over 14 amino acids. CDR1 is SGHNT and CDR2 is YENEEA in the germline V gene.

This rearrangement joins TRBV7-9 to TRBJ2-1; TRBD1 aligns across 9 bases. This CDR3 has 14 residues. The J segment lost 2 bases and the V segment lost 4 bases, leaving 0 bases of the junction unmatched. Germline CDR1 and CDR2: SEHNR and FQNEAQ (reference sequence). The CDR3 bases are TGTGCCAGCAGCTGGGACAGGGCCTACAATGAGCAGTTCTTC. As protein: CASSWDRAYNEQFF.

J is TRBJ2-5 and V is TRBV6-5; no definite D call. There are 12 residues in the CDR3. The germline V gene has CDR1 MNHEY and CDR2 SVGAGI. Between the trimmed V and J ends, which lost 2 bases and 5 bases, there was a span of 6 bases. The CDR3: CASSYDGETQYF. The CDR3 nucleotides read TGTGCCAGCAGTTACGACGGGGAGACCCAGTACTTC.

The chain joins TRBV5-1 to TRBJ2-2; perhaps TRBD1 as D (5 bases). The germline V and J ends were trimmed by 1 base and 3 bases, with 10 bases remaining between them. Germline V lookup: CDR1 SGHRS, CDR2 YFSETQ. The CDR3 is 15 residues long. This CDR3 reads CASSLTTDHTGELFF. In DNA form, the CDR3 reads TGCGCCAGCAGCTTGACGACAGACCACACCGGGGAGCTGTTTTTT.

This clone was found once. This chain links TRBV5-1 with TRBJ2-2; TRBD1 matches 9 bases. V dropped 5 bases and J dropped 4; count of bases not matched to a gene: 9. Germline CDR1 reads SGHRS; CDR2 reads YFSETQ. This CDR3 comprises 16 residues. CDR3 DNA sequence: TGCGCCAGCAGGTCCGCGGGACAGGGTTTCACCGGGGAGCTGTTTTTT. Protein sequence: CASRSAGQGFTGELFF. Full variable domain (rest looked up from reference TRBV5-1 and TRBJ2-2): KAGVTQTPRYLIKTRGQQVTLSCSPISGHRSVSWYQQTPGQGLQFLFEYFSETQRNKGNFPGRFSGRQFSNSRSEMNVSTLELGDSALYLCASRSAGQGFTGELFFGEGSRLTVL.